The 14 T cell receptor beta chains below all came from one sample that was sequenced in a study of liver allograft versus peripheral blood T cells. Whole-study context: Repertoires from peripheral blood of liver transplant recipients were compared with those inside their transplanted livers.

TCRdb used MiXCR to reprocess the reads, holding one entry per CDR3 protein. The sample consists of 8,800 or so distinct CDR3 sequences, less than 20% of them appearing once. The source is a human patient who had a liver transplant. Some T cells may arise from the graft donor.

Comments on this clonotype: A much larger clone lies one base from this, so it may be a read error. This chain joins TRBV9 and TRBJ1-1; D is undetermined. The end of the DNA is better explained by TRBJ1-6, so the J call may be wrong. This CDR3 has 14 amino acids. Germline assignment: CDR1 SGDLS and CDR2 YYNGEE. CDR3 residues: CVSSVGVKGSPLHF. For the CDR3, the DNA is TGTGTCAGCAGCGTTGGAGTAAAGGGATCACCCCTCCACTTT.

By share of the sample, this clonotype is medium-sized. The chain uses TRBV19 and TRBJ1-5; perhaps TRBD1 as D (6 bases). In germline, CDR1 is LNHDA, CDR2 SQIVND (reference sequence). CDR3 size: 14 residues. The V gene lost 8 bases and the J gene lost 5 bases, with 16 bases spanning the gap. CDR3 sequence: CASLGGGKDQPQHF. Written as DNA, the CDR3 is TGTGCCAGTCTAGGGGGGGGAAAGGATCAGCCCCAGCATTTT. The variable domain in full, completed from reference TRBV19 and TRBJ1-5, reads DGGITQSPKYLFRKEGQNVTLSCEQNLNHDAMYWYRQDPGQGLRLIYYSQIVNDFQKGDIAEGYSVSREKKESFPLTVTSAQKNPTAFYLCASLGGGKDQPQHFGDGTRLSIL.

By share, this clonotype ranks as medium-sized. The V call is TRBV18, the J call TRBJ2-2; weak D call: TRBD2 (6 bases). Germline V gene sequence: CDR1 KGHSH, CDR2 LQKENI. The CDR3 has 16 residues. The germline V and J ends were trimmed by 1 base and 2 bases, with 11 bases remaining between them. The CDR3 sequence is CASSPLRDSNTGELFF. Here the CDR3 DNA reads TGTGCCAGCTCACCACTCAGGGACTCTAACACCGGGGAGCTGTTTTTT.

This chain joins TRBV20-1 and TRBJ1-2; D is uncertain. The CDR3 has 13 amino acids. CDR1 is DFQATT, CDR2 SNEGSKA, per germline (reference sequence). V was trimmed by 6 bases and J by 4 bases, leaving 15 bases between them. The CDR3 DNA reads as TGCAGTGCGACGGGCGGTCTCCTCTATGGCTACACCTTC. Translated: CSATGGLLYGYTF.

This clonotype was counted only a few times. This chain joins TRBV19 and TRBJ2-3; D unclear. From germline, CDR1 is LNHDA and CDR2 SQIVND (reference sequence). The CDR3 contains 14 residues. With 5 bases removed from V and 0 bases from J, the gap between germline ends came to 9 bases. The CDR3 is CASSLSSSTDTQYF. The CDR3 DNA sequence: TGTGCCAGTAGTCTATCTAGTAGCACAGATACGCAGTATTTT.

The CDR3: CASSQEGATDTIYF. CDR3 sequence (DNA): TGTGCCAGCTCACAGGAGGGAGCTACTGACACCATATATTTT. The genes are TRBV18 and TRBJ1-3; D is unresolved. Trimming stripped 4 bases from V and 8 bases from J, with 15 bases between. The CDR3 contains 14 residues. The germline gives CDR1 KGHSH, CDR2 LQKENI.

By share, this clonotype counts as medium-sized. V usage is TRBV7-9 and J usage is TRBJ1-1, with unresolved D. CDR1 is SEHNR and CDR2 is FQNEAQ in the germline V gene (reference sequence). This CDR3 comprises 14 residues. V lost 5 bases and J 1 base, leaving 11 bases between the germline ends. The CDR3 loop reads CASSPREANTEAFF. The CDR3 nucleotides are TGTGCCAGCAGCCCTCGGGAGGCGAACACTGAAGCTTTCTTT.

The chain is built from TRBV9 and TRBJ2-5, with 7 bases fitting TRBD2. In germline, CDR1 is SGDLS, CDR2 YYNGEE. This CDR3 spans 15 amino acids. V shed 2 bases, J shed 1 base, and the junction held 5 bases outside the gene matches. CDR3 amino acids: CASSVGGGPQETQYF. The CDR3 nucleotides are TGTGCCAGCAGCGTGGGGGGGGGACCCCAAGAGACCCAGTACTTC.

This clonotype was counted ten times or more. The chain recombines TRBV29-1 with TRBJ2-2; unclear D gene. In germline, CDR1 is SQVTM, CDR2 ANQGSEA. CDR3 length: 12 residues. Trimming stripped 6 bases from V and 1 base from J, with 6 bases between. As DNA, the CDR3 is TGCAGCGTCGACATGAACACCGGGGAGCTGTTTTTT. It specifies CSVDMNTGELFF.

The CDR3 DNA reads as TGCAGTGCTAGAAACACAGATGGCTACACCTTC. This sequence encodes CSARNTDGYTF. The gene calls are TRBV20-1 and TRBJ1-2, with D unclear. Germline V gene sequence: CDR1 DFQATT, CDR2 SNEGSKA (reference sequence). V lost 2 bases and J lost 6, with 7 bases in between. This CDR3 contains 11 residues.

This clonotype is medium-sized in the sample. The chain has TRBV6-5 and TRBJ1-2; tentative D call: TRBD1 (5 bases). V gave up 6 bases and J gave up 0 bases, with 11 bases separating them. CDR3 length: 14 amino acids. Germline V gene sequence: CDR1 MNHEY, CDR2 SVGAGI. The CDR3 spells CASRGGSANYGYTF. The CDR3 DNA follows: TGTGCCAGCAGGGGGGGTTCGGCTAACTATGGCTACACCTTC.

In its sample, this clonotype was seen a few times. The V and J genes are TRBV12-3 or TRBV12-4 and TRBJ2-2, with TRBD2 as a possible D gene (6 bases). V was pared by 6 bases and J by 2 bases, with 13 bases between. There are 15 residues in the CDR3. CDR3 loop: CASRPQGLNTGELFF. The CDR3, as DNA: TGTGCCAGCAGGCCCCAGGGACTCAACACCGGGGAGCTGTTTTTT.

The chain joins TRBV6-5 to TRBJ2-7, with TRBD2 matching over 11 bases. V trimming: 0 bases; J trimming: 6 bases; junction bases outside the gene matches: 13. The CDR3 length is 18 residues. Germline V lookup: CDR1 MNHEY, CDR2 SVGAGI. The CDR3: CASSYSGLAGGPGLEQYF. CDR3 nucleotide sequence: TGTGCCAGCAGTTACTCGGGGCTAGCGGGAGGTCCGGGGCTCGAGCAGTACTTC.

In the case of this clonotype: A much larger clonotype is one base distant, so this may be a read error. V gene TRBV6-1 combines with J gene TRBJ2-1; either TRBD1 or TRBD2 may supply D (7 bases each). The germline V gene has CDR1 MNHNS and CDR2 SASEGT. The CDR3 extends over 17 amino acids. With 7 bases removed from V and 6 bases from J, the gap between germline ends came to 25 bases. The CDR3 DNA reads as TGTGCCAGCAACCATGAAGGGGGCGGGAGAGGGCGCAATGAGCAGTTCTTC. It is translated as CASNHEGGGRGRNEQFF.